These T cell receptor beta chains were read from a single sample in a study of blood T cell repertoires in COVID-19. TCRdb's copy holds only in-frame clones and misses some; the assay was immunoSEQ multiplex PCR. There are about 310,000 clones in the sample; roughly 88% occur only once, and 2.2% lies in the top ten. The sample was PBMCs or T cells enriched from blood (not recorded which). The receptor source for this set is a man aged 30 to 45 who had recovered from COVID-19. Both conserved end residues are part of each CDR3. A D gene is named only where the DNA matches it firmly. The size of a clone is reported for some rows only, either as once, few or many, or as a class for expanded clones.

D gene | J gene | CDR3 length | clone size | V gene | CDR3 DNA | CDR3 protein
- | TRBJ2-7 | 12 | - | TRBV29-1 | TGCAGTGTGGGCGACCTATCTTACGAGCAGTACTTC | CSVGDLSYEQYF
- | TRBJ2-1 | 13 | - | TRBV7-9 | TGTGCCAGCAGCCCTCAGGGTAAAGGTGAGCAGTTCTTC | CASSPQGKGEQFF
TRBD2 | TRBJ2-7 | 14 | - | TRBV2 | TGTGCCAGCCAGGCGGCGGGGGGTTGGGACGAGCAGTACTTC | CASQAAGGWDEQYF
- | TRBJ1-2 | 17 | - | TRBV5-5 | TGTGCCAGCAGCTTGTGGTCGACGGGTCAGTCTAACTATGGCTACACCTTC | CASSLWSTGQSNYGYTF
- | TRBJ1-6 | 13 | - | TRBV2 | TGTGCCAGTGGCGGCTCCTATAATTCACCCCTCCACTTT | CASGGSYNSPLHF
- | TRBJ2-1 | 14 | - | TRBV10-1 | TGCGCCAGCAGTGCTCGGCGGTCCATGCTGGAGCAGTTCTTC | CASSARRSMLEQFF
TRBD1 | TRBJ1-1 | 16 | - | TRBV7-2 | TGTGCCAGCAGCCTAAAATTGACAGGGATTAACACTGAAGCTTTCTTT | CASSLKLTGINTEAFF
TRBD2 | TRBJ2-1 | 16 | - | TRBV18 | TGTGCCAGCTCCCCGCTGGGGACTAGCGGGGAGAATGAGCAGTTCTTC | CASSPLGTSGENEQFF
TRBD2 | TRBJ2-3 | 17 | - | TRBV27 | TGTGCCAGCAGTTTGGCCCGTTGGGGGGGAAGCACAGATACGCAGTATTTT | CASSLARWGGSTDTQYF
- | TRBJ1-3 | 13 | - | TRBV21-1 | TGTGCTTGCGTCACCTCCTCTGGAAACACCATATATTTT | CACVTSSGNTIYF
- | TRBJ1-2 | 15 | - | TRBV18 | TGTGCCAGCTCCCCCCCCGCCAGTGCGGACTATGGCTACACCTTC | CASSPPASADYGYTF
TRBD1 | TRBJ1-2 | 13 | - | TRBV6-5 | TGTGCCAGCAGGATCAGGGGGAACTATGGCTACACCTTC | CASRIRGNYGYTF
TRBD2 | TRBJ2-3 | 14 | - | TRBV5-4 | TGTGCCAGCAGCGAGCGGGGGGGGACAGATACGCAGTATTTT | CASSERGGTDTQYF
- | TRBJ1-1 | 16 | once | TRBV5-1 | TGCGCCAGCAGCCCCGCAGTTACAATAATGAACACTGAAGCTTTCTTT | CASSPAVTIMNTEAFF
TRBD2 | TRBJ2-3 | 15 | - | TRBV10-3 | TGTGCCATCATCGGGACTAGCGGGGGACCAGATACGCAGTATTTT | CAIIGTSGGPDTQYF
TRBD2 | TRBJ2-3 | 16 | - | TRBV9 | TGTGCCAGCAGCGGGGGGAAAAGCGGGGCGACAGATACGCAGTATTTT | CASSGGKSGATDTQYF
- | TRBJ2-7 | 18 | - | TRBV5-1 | TGCGCCAGCAGCTTGGAAGCAGGTTTTCCGACGGCCTCCTACGAGCAGTACTTC | CASSLEAGFPTASYEQYF
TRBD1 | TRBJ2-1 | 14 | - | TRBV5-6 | TGTGCCAGCACCTTAGGACCAGGGGGCAGGGAGCAGTTCTTC | CASTLGPGGREQFF
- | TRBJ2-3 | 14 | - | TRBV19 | TGTGCCAGTAGATCGCGTGCGGGGCGAGATACGCAGTATTTT | CASRSRAGRDTQYF
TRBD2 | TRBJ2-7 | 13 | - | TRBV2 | TGTGCCAGCACCGGGACTACAAACTACGAGCAGTACTTC | CASTGTTNYEQYF
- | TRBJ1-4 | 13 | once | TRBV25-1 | TGTGCCAGCGGCCGCGGGGGAGGTGAAAAACTGTTTTTT | CASGRGGGEKLFF
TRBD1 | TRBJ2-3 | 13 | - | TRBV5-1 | TGCGCCAGCAGGGCCGGGACAGATGATACGCAGTATTTT | CASRAGTDDTQYF
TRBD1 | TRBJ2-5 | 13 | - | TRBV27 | TGTGCCAGCAGTCCAAAACAGGGGGGGACCCAGTACTTC | CASSPKQGGTQYF
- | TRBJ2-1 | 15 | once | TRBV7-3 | TGTGCCAGCAGCTTACCGGAGGGGAGATACAATGAGCAGTTCTTC | CASSLPEGRYNEQFF
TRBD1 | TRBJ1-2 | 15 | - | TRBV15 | TGTGCCACCAGCAGACCCGGGACAGTCAACTATGGCTACACCTTC | CATSRPGTVNYGYTF
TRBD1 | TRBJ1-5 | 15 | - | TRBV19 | TGTGCCAGTAGTATTCGACAGGGTAGCAATCAGCCCCAGCATTTT | CASSIRQGSNQPQHF
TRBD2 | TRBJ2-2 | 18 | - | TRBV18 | TGTGCCAGCTCACCTCTCGCCAGCGGGACGGCTGGCACCGGGGAGCTGTTTTTT | CASSPLASGTAGTGELFF
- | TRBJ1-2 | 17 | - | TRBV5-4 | TGTGCCAGCAGCGACCCAATGTCAGGGCAGGGCGTCTATGGCTACACCTTC | CASSDPMSGQGVYGYTF
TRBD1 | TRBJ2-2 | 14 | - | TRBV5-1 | TGCGCCAGCTCCCGGGACAGTCCCACCGGGGAGCTGTTTTTT | CASSRDSPTGELFF
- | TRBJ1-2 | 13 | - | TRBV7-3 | TGTGCCAGCAGCCTTTTGGGGGGCTATGGCTACACCTTC | CASSLLGGYGYTF
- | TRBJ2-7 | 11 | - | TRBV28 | TGTGCCAGCAGTTCTGTATACGAGCAGTACTTC | CASSSVYEQYF
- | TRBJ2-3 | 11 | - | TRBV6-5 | TGTGCCAGCCCTGGGACTGTTACGCAGTATTTT | CASPGTVTQYF
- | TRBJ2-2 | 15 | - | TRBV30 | TGTGCCTGGCAGGGTCCTTTTCATAACACCGGGGAGCTGTTTTTT | CAWQGPFHNTGELFF
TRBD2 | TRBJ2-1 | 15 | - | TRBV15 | TGTGCCACCAGCAGTATAGCGGGGGGGTACAATGAGCAGTTCTTC | CATSSIAGGYNEQFF
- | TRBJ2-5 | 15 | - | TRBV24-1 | TGTGCCACCAGCCCCGGGGGTGGCTCGGGGGAGACCCAGTACTTC | CATSPGGGSGETQYF
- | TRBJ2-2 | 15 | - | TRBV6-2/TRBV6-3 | TGTGCCAGCAGTTACTCGACCCTCACTAGGGGGGAGCTGTTTTTT | CASSYSTLTRGELFF
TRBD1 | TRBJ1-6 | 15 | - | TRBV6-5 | TGTGCCAGCAGTTACGAGGGACAGGGGGCTTCACCCCTCCACTTT | CASSYEGQGASPLHF
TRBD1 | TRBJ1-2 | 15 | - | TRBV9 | TGTGCCAGCAGCTCTGGACAGGGGAAAATTGATGGCTACACCTTC | CASSSGQGKIDGYTF
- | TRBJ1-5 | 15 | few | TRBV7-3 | TGTGCCAGCAGCCCAGCCCCCGGACAGAATCAGCCCCAGCATTTT | CASSPAPGQNQPQHF
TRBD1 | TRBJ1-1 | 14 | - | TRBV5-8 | TGTGCCAGCAGACCGACACAGGGGTACACTGAAGCTTTCTTT | CASRPTQGYTEAFF
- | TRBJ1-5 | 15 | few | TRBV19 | TGTGCCAGTAGTATATCCAGGGGTGGCAATCAGCCCCAGCATTTT | CASSISRGGNQPQHF
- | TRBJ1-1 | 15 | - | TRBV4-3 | TGCGCCAGCAGCCAAGATTGGGTCGGGAAAACTGAAGCTTTCTTT | CASSQDWVGKTEAFF
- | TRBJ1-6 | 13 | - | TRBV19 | TGTGCCAGTAGTATTGGCGGAGATTCACCCCTCCACTTT | CASSIGGDSPLHF
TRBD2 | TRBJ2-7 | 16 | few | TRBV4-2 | TGTGCCAGCAGCCTATCGACCCCATATAGCGGGGACGAGCAGTACTTC | CASSLSTPYSGDEQYF
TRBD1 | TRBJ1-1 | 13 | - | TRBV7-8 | TGTGCCAGCAGCTTCGGACAGGGGGCAATGGCTTTCTTT | CASSFGQGAMAFF
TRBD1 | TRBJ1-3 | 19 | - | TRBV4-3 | TGCGCCAGCAGCCGATCTGACGGGACAGGGGAAGTCACTGGAAACACCATATATTTT | CASSRSDGTGEVTGNTIYF
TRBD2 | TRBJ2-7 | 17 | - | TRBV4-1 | TGCGCCAGCAGCCAAGGGACTAGCGGGGGGGCCTACCGCGAGCAGTACTTC | CASSQGTSGGAYREQYF
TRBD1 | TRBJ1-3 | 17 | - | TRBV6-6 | TGTGCCAGCAGTCCGACAGGGGGGAGAGGGCGAGGAAACACCATATATTTT | CASSPTGGRGRGNTIYF
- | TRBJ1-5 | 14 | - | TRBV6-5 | TGTGCCAGCAGTTCCCTAAATAGCAATCAGCCCCAGCATTTT | CASSSLNSNQPQHF
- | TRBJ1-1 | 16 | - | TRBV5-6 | TGTGCCAGCAGCCGCTTCGAACAGGGCATGAACACTGAAGCTTTCTTT | CASSRFEQGMNTEAFF
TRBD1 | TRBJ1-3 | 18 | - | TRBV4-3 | TGCGCCAGCAGCCAAGATTGGGGGACAGGGTCCTCTGGAAACACCATATATTTT | CASSQDWGTGSSGNTIYF
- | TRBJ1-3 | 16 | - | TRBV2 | TGTGCCAGCAGTTGGGGGCCTGGTGACTCTGGAAACACCATATATTTT | CASSWGPGDSGNTIYF
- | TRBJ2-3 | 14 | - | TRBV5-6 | TGTGCCAGCAGCTTGCCGGGGGAGACAGATACGCAGTATTTT | CASSLPGETDTQYF
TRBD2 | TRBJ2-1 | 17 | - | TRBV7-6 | TGTGCCAGCAGCCCGGGAGGGTTTTCGGGACTGTACAATGAGCAGTTCTTC | CASSPGGFSGLYNEQFF
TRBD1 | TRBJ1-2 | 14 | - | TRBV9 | TGTGCCAGCAGCGTGACAGGGGCACGGGGTGGCTACACCTTC | CASSVTGARGGYTF